The 5 T cell receptor beta chains reported below all come from one sample, sequenced in a study of graft-versus-host responses after intestinal transplantation. Libraries were prepared by immunoSEQ multiplex PCR; TCRdb keeps only in-frame clonotypes and omits some of them. The table records about 100,000 clones, approximately 84% of them present only once. What these receptors recognize is not known. The specimen comprised unstimulated CD4+ T cells sorted from spleen or lymph node cells, sampled before transplant. The receptors originated from a human donor who was the organ donor for an intestinal transplant.

The chain joins TRBV5-6 to TRBJ1-3; D not resolved. V was shortened by 4 bases and J by 0 bases, with 20 bases between the two germline ends. Germline V gene sequence: CDR1 SGHDT, CDR2 YYEEEE. The CDR3 length is 18 residues. CDR3 loop: CASSHLLGPWGSGNTIYF. The CDR3 DNA follows: TGTGCCAGCAGCCACCTCTTAGGTCCTTGGGGCTCTGGAAACACCATATATTTT.

This chain uses TRBV10-2 with TRBJ2-3; perhaps TRBD1 as D (5 bases). V lost 11 bases and J lost 0, with 9 bases in between. CDR3 size: 12 residues. Germline loops: CDR1 WSHSY, CDR2 SAAADI. Here the CDR3 reads CALRTSTDTQYF. The CDR3 region has the DNA TGCGCCCTCCGGACAAGCACAGATACGCAGTATTTT.

The J gene is TRBJ1-6, the V gene TRBV5-1; no reliable D call. CDR1 and CDR2 (germline): SGHRS, YFSETQ. The CDR3 consists of 13 residues. With 4 bases removed from V and 10 bases from J, the gap between germline ends came to 12 bases. DNA of the CDR3: TGCGCCAGCAGCACGCGGGGAGAATCACCCCTCCACTTT. This codes for CASSTRGESPLHF.

The genes are TRBV30 and TRBJ2-3, with 9 bases matching TRBD1. The CDR3 loop spans 13 amino acids. In germline, CDR1 is GTSNPN, CDR2 SVGIG (reference sequence). The trim removed 1 base at V and 7 bases at J, leaving 3 bases unmatched. DNA for the CDR3: TGTGCCTGGAGTGCCGGGACAGGGTATACGCAGTATTTT. This encodes CAWSAGTGYTQYF.

This chain joins TRBV5-4 and TRBJ1-4; 10 nucleotides agree with TRBD1. The trim removed 1 base at V and 7 bases at J, leaving 4 bases unmatched. This CDR3 contains 15 residues. The germline V gene encodes CDR1 SGHNT and CDR2 YYREEE (reference sequence). CDR3 residues: CASSLPGQGTEKLFF. The CDR3 region has the DNA TGTGCCAGCAGCTTGCCGGGACAGGGGACTGAAAAACTGTTTTTT.